These 22 T cell receptor beta chains share one sample of origin, sequenced in a study of beta chain features in type 1 diabetes. Investigators reverse transcribed all isolated RNA, so they sequenced expressed TCRB transcripts. Produced via immunoSEQ multiplex PCR; TCRdb's table is partial and in-frame only. The data contain approximately 470,000 clones, about 32% of them singletons. Sequences were obtained from naive CD4+ T cells from blood. The receptors come from a young man in good health.

The table lists this clone with a few counts. The chain has TRBV7-9 and TRBJ2-1; D is unresolved. V was shortened by 5 bases and J by 12 bases, with 11 bases between the two germline ends. Germline loops: CDR1 SEHNR, CDR2 FQNEAQ (reference sequence). This CDR3 has 11 residues. For the CDR3, the DNA is TGTGCCAGCAGCCCGACACCTGGGCAGTTCTTC. As protein: CASSPTPGQFF.

This clone turned up a few times. V usage is TRBV30 and J usage is TRBJ2-1; weak D call: TRBD2 (6 bases). Per germline, CDR1 GTSNPN and CDR2 SVGIG (reference sequence). Trimming removed 0 bases at V and 4 bases at J, with 10 bases between. This CDR3 has 14 residues. Written as DNA, the CDR3 is TGTGCCTGGAGTGTGGGACTGGCATACAATGAGCAGTTCTTC. It specifies CAWSVGLAYNEQFF.

This rearrangement joins TRBV30 to TRBJ2-5; D is unresolved. CDR1 is GTSNPN and CDR2 is SVGIG in the germline V gene (reference sequence). V was pared by 0 bases and J by 7 bases, with 9 bases between. CDR3 length: 12 amino acids. The CDR3 DNA follows: TGTGCCTGGAGTGTATCGGCCGCGACCCAGTACTTC. Protein: CAWSVSAATQYF.

CDR3 coding DNA: TGCGCCCCGGGGCTTGTGGAGACCCAGTACTTC. This encodes CAPGLVETQYF. The V call is TRBV5-1, the J call TRBJ2-5; D assignment may be TRBD1 or TRBD2 (5 bases each). Germline loops: CDR1 SGHRS, CDR2 YFSETQ. The CDR3 is made up of 11 amino acids. Between the trimmed V and J ends, which lost 10 bases and 5 bases, there was a span of 12 bases.

This clone has more than one count but fewer than ten. The rearrangement links TRBV15 to TRBJ1-2; D gene unclear. Looked up from germline, CDR1 is LNHNV and CDR2 is YYDKDF (reference sequence). The CDR3 covers 11 residues. V was trimmed by 1 base and J by 4 bases, leaving 1 base between them. In DNA form, the CDR3 reads TGTGCCACCAGCAGAGGCTATGGCTACACCTTC. This sequence encodes CATSRGYGYTF.

This clone was found a few times. This chain joins TRBV4-2 and TRBJ2-1; 7 bases are shared with TRBD2. The germline CDR1 and CDR2 sequences are LGHNA and YNFKEQ. The V gene end was trimmed by 5 bases and the J gene end by 0 bases; junction bases not matched to a gene: 4. The CDR3 loop spans 15 amino acids. DNA for the CDR3: TGTGCCAGCAGCGGCGGGAGCGTCTCCTACAATGAGCAGTTCTTC. The encoded protein is CASSGGSVSYNEQFF.

This clone was detected a few times. The V call is TRBV28, the J call TRBJ1-2, with unresolved D. The V and J ends lost 3 bases and 4 bases respectively, with 6 bases between them. This CDR3 region has 12 residues. Germline loops: CDR1 MDHEN, CDR2 SYDVKM. The CDR3 DNA is TGTGCCAGCAGTTTGAGGGTCTATGGCTACACCTTC. Protein: CASSLRVYGYTF.

This clone came up a few times. V is TRBV7-9 and J is TRBJ2-5; 11 positions match TRBD1. Looked up from germline, CDR1 is SEHNR and CDR2 is FQNEAQ (reference sequence). After removal of 7 bases from V and 4 bases from J, the junction contained 5 bases not matched to a gene. The CDR3 sequence is 14 residues long. CDR3 DNA: TGTGCCAGCATACGGGACAGGGGGTCAGAGACCCAGTACTTC. Its protein product is CASIRDRGSETQYF.

The chain employs TRBV6-4 and TRBJ1-5, with no clear D. The CDR3 contains 13 residues. CDR1 is MRHNA, CDR2 SNTAGT, per germline. V was cut by 3 bases and J by 7 bases, with 10 bases left in between. CDR3 bases: TGTGCCAGCAGTGAGGTGTTGGGACAGCCCCAGCATTTT. As protein: CASSEVLGQPQHF.

Remarks on this clone: A much larger clone differs from this one at a single base, so this may be a read error. CDR3 DNA: TGTGCCAGCAGCCGGGAGGATACGCAGTATTTT. This gives the protein CASSREDTQYF. The rearrangement links TRBV6-5 to TRBJ2-3; tentative D call: TRBD2 (6 bases). Trimming left V 6 bases short and J 6 bases short, with 7 bases between. This CDR3 comprises 11 residues. In germline, CDR1 is MNHEY, CDR2 SVGAGI.

This clone has only a few counts. V gene TRBV18 combines with J gene TRBJ2-7; 8 bases fit TRBD1. Germline V gene data show CDR1 as KGHSH and CDR2 as LQKENI. The CDR3 consists of 13 residues. Trimming took 3 bases from V and 3 from J; bases not matched to a gene: 1. CDR3 in DNA: TGTGCCAGCTCACCGGACAGGGTCTACGAGCAGTACTTC. Translated: CASSPDRVYEQYF.

The chain joins TRBV30 to TRBJ2-2; perhaps TRBD2 as D (5 bases). V was shortened by 4 bases and J by 2 bases, with 11 bases between the two germline ends. The CDR3 covers 14 residues. CDR1 and CDR2 from the germline V gene are GTSNPN and SVGIG (reference sequence). CDR3 amino acids: CAWTSGSNTGELFF. For the CDR3, the DNA is TGTGCCTGGACCTCGGGGAGCAACACCGGGGAGCTGTTTTTT.

The chain employs TRBV4-1 and TRBJ2-2; 11 bases are a match to TRBD2. With 4 bases clipped from V and 1 base from J, the junction kept 8 bases outside the gene matches. The CDR3 length is 18 residues. Germline lookup yields CDR1 MGHRA and CDR2 YSYEKL. The CDR3 reads CASSPPLSGRGNTGELFF. The CDR3 bases are TGCGCCAGCAGCCCTCCCCTTAGCGGGAGGGGGAACACCGGGGAGCTGTTTTTT.

This clone was detected a few times. Other DNA sequences in this sample translate to the same CDR3. The chain combines TRBV4-3 with TRBJ2-3, with unresolved D. This CDR3 region has 14 residues. Looked up from germline, CDR1 is LGHNA and CDR2 is YSLEER. The ends were cut back, 0 bases at V and 1 base at J, with 5 bases in the middle. CDR3 in amino acids: CASSQDRGTDTQYF. CDR3 in DNA: TGCGCCAGCAGCCAAGATAGGGGCACAGATACGCAGTATTTT.

This clone was observed a few times. Other DNA sequences in this sample translate to the same CDR3. This sequence joins TRBV29-1 and TRBJ1-3; D remains ambiguous. The V end was cut by 6 bases, the J end by 4 bases, with 10 bases between. The CDR3 sequence is 12 residues long. Germline V lookup: CDR1 SQVTM, CDR2 ANQGSEA. CDR3 DNA sequence: TGCAGCGTCCGACAAGGGGGAAACACCATATATTTT. This translates into CSVRQGGNTIYF.

Only a few counts were recorded for this clone. This sequence joins TRBV18 and TRBJ2-5; D gene uncertain. Trimming stripped 0 bases from V and 2 bases from J, with 7 bases between. Germline CDR1 and CDR2: KGHSH and LQKENI. The CDR3 consists of 14 residues. This CDR3 is CASSPPHQQETQYF. CDR3 coding DNA: TGTGCCAGCTCACCACCCCACCAGCAAGAGACCCAGTACTTC. The full variable domain, its missing parts supplied by reference TRBV18 and TRBJ2-5, is NAGVMQNPRHLVRRRGQEARLRCSPMKGHSHVYWYRQLPEEGLKFMVYLQKENIIDESGMPKERFSAEFPKEGPSILRIQQVVRGDSAAYFCASSPPHQQETQYFGPGTRLLVL.

The V call is TRBV7-2, the J call TRBJ1-5; no firm D call. Germline lookup yields CDR1 SGHTA and CDR2 FQGNSA. The ends were cut back, 7 bases at V and 1 base at J, with 17 bases in the middle. The length of the CDR3 is 16 residues. The CDR3 here is CASTYELGMSNQPQHF. The CDR3 DNA reads TGTGCCAGCACATACGAACTGGGGATGAGCAATCAGCCCCAGCATTTT.

The DNA of the CDR3 is TGTGCCAGCAGCTTGGCGGGTTCGTGGAGCGGGAGTGCAGAGACCCAGTACTTC. This gives the protein CASSLAGSWSGSAETQYF. The V call is TRBV5-4, the J call TRBJ2-5; TRBD2 agrees at 8 bases. Per the germline V gene, CDR1 is SGHNT and CDR2 is YYREEE (reference sequence). There are 18 residues in the CDR3. The V segment lost 0 bases and the J segment 4 bases; nucleotides outside the gene matches: 14.

This clone was seen a handful of times. The J gene is TRBJ2-3, the V gene TRBV7-2, with D perhaps TRBD1 (6 bases). The CDR3 sequence is 15 residues long. Trimming shortened V by 4 bases and J by 6 bases, and 17 bases separated the two germline ends. CDR1 is SGHTA and CDR2 is FQGNSA in the germline V gene. CDR3 amino acids: CASSSHRALVDTQYF. Here the CDR3 DNA reads TGTGCCAGCAGCTCCCACAGGGCTCTCGTCGATACGCAGTATTTT.

The chain employs TRBV28 and TRBJ2-5, with 11 bases identical to TRBD2. The CDR3 extends over 15 amino acids. Per germline, CDR1 MDHEN and CDR2 SYDVKM. Trimming removed 6 bases from V and 7 bases from J; junction bases left unmatched: 10. DNA of the CDR3: TGTGCCAGCAGGTTTACTAGCGGGAGAAGTGGGACCCAGTACTTC. It encodes CASRFTSGRSGTQYF.

This clone appeared a few times. The chain has TRBV5-1 and TRBJ2-7; tentative D call: TRBD1 (6 bases). V shed 1 base and J shed 1 base, with 9 bases lying between them. This CDR3 is built from 14 residues. The germline V gene has CDR1 SGHRS and CDR2 YFSETQ. The CDR3 protein is CASSLPGVSYEQYF. CDR3 in DNA: TGCGCCAGCAGCTTGCCAGGGGTTTCCTACGAGCAGTACTTC.

The table lists this clone with a few counts. V is TRBV9 and J is TRBJ2-7, with TRBD1 as a possible D gene (6 bases). This CDR3 comprises 12 residues. Trimming pared 3 bases from V and 3 bases from J, leaving 7 bases between. Germline values: CDR1 SGDLS, CDR2 YYNGEE. Written as DNA, the CDR3 is TGTGCCAGCAGCGCGGACAGCTACGAGCAGTACTTC. Its protein is CASSADSYEQYF.